A selection of T cell receptor beta chains follows, all from one sample in a study of blood T cell repertoires in COVID-19. Repertoires were generated with immunoSEQ multiplex PCR, while TCRdb's copy carries only in-frame clones and drops some. Of a few hundred thousand clones detected, over 75% appear once; the ten largest clones hold around 8%. Specimen: peripheral blood. All receptors come from a woman between 45 and 60 years old who had recovered from COVID-19. CDR3s include the opening cysteine and the closing phenylalanine or tryptophan. A D gene is named only where the DNA matches it firmly. Expanded clones are given a class, and other clones once, few, many or no size at all.

j_call: TRBJ2-2
d_call: NA
v_call: TRBV3-1/TRBV3-2
clone_size: NA
cdr3_nt: TGTGCCAGCAGCCAAGGTTCCGGGGGGCGAGGCACCGGGGAGCTGTTTTTT
cdr3_aa: CASSQGSGGRGTGELFF

j_call: TRBJ1-4
d_call: NA
v_call: TRBV4-1
clone_size: NA
cdr3_nt: TGCGCCAGCAGCGCAACAGGAGAATTTAATGAAAAACTGTTTTTT
cdr3_aa: CASSATGEFNEKLFF

j_call: TRBJ2-2
d_call: TRBD2
v_call: TRBV19
clone_size: NA
cdr3_nt: TGTGCCAGTAGTCTCTGGAGTCCGGGAGGGCCGGCCGGGGAGCTGTTTTTT
cdr3_aa: CASSLWSPGGPAGELFF

j_call: TRBJ1-5
d_call: NA
v_call: TRBV7-2
clone_size: NA
cdr3_nt: TGTGCCAGCAGCTTAGACGGGGTACAGCCCCAGCATTTT
cdr3_aa: CASSLDGVQPQHF

j_call: TRBJ1-4
d_call: TRBD1
v_call: TRBV7-9
clone_size: NA
cdr3_nt: TGTGCCAGCAGTCTGACAGGGTCGAATGAAAAACTGTTTTTT
cdr3_aa: CASSLTGSNEKLFF

j_call: TRBJ2-1
d_call: TRBD1
v_call: TRBV5-8
clone_size: NA
cdr3_nt: TGTGCCAGCACCGCATCAGCCGGGACAGGGTCGGGTGAGCAGTTCTTC
cdr3_aa: CASTASAGTGSGEQFF

j_call: TRBJ1-2
d_call: NA
v_call: TRBV24-1
clone_size: NA
cdr3_nt: TGTGCCACCAGTGATTTGGAGACAGATTATGGCTACACCTTC
cdr3_aa: CATSDLETDYGYTF

j_call: TRBJ2-1
d_call: NA
v_call: TRBV7-2
clone_size: NA
cdr3_nt: TGTGCCAGCAGCTTATTGGGGCCCCAAGTTGGGAATGAGCAGTTCTTC
cdr3_aa: CASSLLGPQVGNEQFF

j_call: TRBJ2-5
d_call: NA
v_call: TRBV4-1
clone_size: NA
cdr3_nt: TGCGCCAGCAGCCAGGCTACTACTGGTCCAGAGACCCAGTACTTC
cdr3_aa: CASSQATTGPETQYF

j_call: TRBJ2-6
d_call: TRBD2
v_call: TRBV18
clone_size: NA
cdr3_nt: TGTGCCAGCTCACCACTCCTAGCGGGTAAAATCTCTGGGGCCAACGTCCTGACTTTC
cdr3_aa: CASSPLLAGKISGANVLTF

j_call: TRBJ1-5
d_call: NA
v_call: TRBV7-2
clone_size: few
cdr3_nt: TGTGCCAGCAGCCCCGTCCCAGGGGCCGGTCAGCCCCAGCATTTT
cdr3_aa: CASSPVPGAGQPQHF

j_call: TRBJ1-5
d_call: NA
v_call: TRBV6-5
clone_size: NA
cdr3_nt: TGTGCCAGCAGACGCGCGTCGGGGCAGCCCCAGCATTTT
cdr3_aa: CASRRASGQPQHF

j_call: TRBJ1-4
d_call: NA
v_call: TRBV19
clone_size: NA
cdr3_nt: TGTGCCAGTAGTATGAGGAGGAATGAAAAACTGTTTTTT
cdr3_aa: CASSMRRNEKLFF

j_call: TRBJ2-7
d_call: NA
v_call: TRBV6-6
clone_size: NA
cdr3_nt: TGTGCCAGCAGTTACTCACGGGTATCCTACGAGCAGTACTTC
cdr3_aa: CASSYSRVSYEQYF

j_call: TRBJ2-7
d_call: TRBD2
v_call: TRBV6-6
clone_size: NA
cdr3_nt: TGTGCCAGCAGTTATCAAGCGGGGGGGGGCGAGCAGTACTTC
cdr3_aa: CASSYQAGGGEQYF

j_call: TRBJ2-1
d_call: NA
v_call: TRBV24-1
clone_size: NA
cdr3_nt: TGTGCCACCAGTGATTCCCCGGATAGGGGCAATGAGCAGTTCTTC
cdr3_aa: CATSDSPDRGNEQFF

j_call: TRBJ1-4
d_call: NA
v_call: TRBV19
clone_size: NA
cdr3_nt: TGTGCCAGTAGTTGGCTTAATGAAAAACTGTTTTTT
cdr3_aa: CASSWLNEKLFF

j_call: TRBJ2-5
d_call: NA
v_call: TRBV24-1
clone_size: NA
cdr3_nt: TGTGCCACCAGTGGCCGGGACTCAGGGTTGGAGACCCAGTACTTC
cdr3_aa: CATSGRDSGLETQYF

j_call: TRBJ1-3
d_call: TRBD1
v_call: TRBV7-9
clone_size: NA
cdr3_nt: TGTGCCAGCAGCATGGGACAGAGTGACTCTGGAAACACCATATATTTT
cdr3_aa: CASSMGQSDSGNTIYF

j_call: TRBJ2-7
d_call: TRBD2
v_call: TRBV9
clone_size: NA
cdr3_nt: TGTGCCAGCAGCCGAGCGGGGGGCGAGCAGTACTTC
cdr3_aa: CASSRAGGEQYF

j_call: TRBJ1-2
d_call: NA
v_call: TRBV20-1
clone_size: NA
cdr3_nt: TGCAGTGCTAGTGAGCGAGGGAGTGGCTACACCTTC
cdr3_aa: CSASERGSGYTF

j_call: TRBJ1-5
d_call: NA
v_call: TRBV7-2
clone_size: NA
cdr3_nt: TGTGCCAGCACTTTGGACAGACGTAATCAGCCCCAGCATTTT
cdr3_aa: CASTLDRRNQPQHF

j_call: TRBJ1-2
d_call: TRBD1
v_call: TRBV19
clone_size: NA
cdr3_nt: TGTGCCAGTAGTCTTATGACAGGGTCGGACTATGGCTACACCTTC
cdr3_aa: CASSLMTGSDYGYTF

j_call: TRBJ2-5
d_call: TRBD2
v_call: TRBV7-6
clone_size: NA
cdr3_nt: TGTGCCAGCAGCTTATCAGCGGGAGTAACCTTAGAGACCCAGTACTTC
cdr3_aa: CASSLSAGVTLETQYF

j_call: TRBJ2-2
d_call: NA
v_call: TRBV6-2/TRBV6-3
clone_size: NA
cdr3_nt: TGTGCCAGCAGTTACCTGTCCAGTGGGAACACCGGGGAGCTGTTTTTT
cdr3_aa: CASSYLSSGNTGELFF

j_call: TRBJ1-1
d_call: TRBD1
v_call: TRBV9
clone_size: NA
cdr3_nt: TGTGCCAGCAGCGTAAGCACAGGGGATTCTCCCCTCACTGAAGCTTTCTTT
cdr3_aa: CASSVSTGDSPLTEAFF

j_call: TRBJ1-2
d_call: NA
v_call: TRBV28
clone_size: NA
cdr3_nt: TGTGCCAGCAGTTTACTCGGACAGCGCAACTATGGCTACACCTTC
cdr3_aa: CASSLLGQRNYGYTF

j_call: TRBJ2-3
d_call: TRBD2
v_call: TRBV3-1/TRBV3-2
clone_size: NA
cdr3_nt: TGTGCCAGCAGCCACCCCGGGACTAGGGGCCATACCTCGCAGTATTTT
cdr3_aa: CASSHPGTRGHTSQYF

j_call: TRBJ2-7
d_call: NA
v_call: TRBV7-8
clone_size: NA
cdr3_nt: TGTGCCAGCAGCAACATAGGGGGGGGGAACTCCGAGCAGTACTTC
cdr3_aa: CASSNIGGGNSEQYF

j_call: TRBJ2-4
d_call: TRBD1
v_call: TRBV7-2
clone_size: NA
cdr3_nt: TGTGCCAGCAGCTTAGTCGGACAGGGGGCTTACATTCAGTACTTC
cdr3_aa: CASSLVGQGAYIQYF

j_call: TRBJ2-7
d_call: NA
v_call: TRBV28
clone_size: NA
cdr3_nt: TGTGCCAGCAGTCCAACCGACAGGATCTACGAGCAGTACTTC
cdr3_aa: CASSPTDRIYEQYF

j_call: TRBJ2-1
d_call: TRBD1
v_call: TRBV7-2
clone_size: NA
cdr3_nt: TGTGCCAGCAGCCCAGGGGGCGCTGGGGTCTACAATGAGCAGTTCTTC
cdr3_aa: CASSPGGAGVYNEQFF

j_call: TRBJ2-2
d_call: NA
v_call: TRBV15
clone_size: NA
cdr3_nt: TGTGCCACCAGTGACCCAGCGGTGCAGGCCGGGGAGCTGTTTTTT
cdr3_aa: CATSDPAVQAGELFF

j_call: TRBJ2-3
d_call: NA
v_call: TRBV28
clone_size: NA
cdr3_nt: TGTGCCAGCTTGGGAGACACAGATACGCAGTATTTT
cdr3_aa: CASLGDTDTQYF

j_call: TRBJ2-2
d_call: TRBD2
v_call: TRBV18
clone_size: NA
cdr3_nt: TGTGCCAGCTCACCACCGAGCAGCGGGGGGAACACCGGGGAGCTGTTTTTT
cdr3_aa: CASSPPSSGGNTGELFF

j_call: TRBJ1-1
d_call: TRBD1
v_call: TRBV18
clone_size: few
cdr3_nt: TGTGCCAGCTCCCCCAACCGACAGGGGATGAACACTGAAGCTTTCTTT
cdr3_aa: CASSPNRQGMNTEAFF

j_call: TRBJ2-3
d_call: TRBD2
v_call: TRBV4-2
clone_size: NA
cdr3_nt: TGTGCCAGCAGCCAAGATCGGGGACTAGCGGGAGGTCGGGACACAGATACGCAGTATTTT
cdr3_aa: CASSQDRGLAGGRDTDTQYF

j_call: TRBJ2-2
d_call: NA
v_call: TRBV6-4
clone_size: NA
cdr3_nt: TGTGCCAGCGGCTTGGAGGAGGACACCGGGGAGCTGTTTTTT
cdr3_aa: CASGLEEDTGELFF

j_call: TRBJ1-1
d_call: NA
v_call: TRBV10-1
clone_size: NA
cdr3_nt: TGCGCCAGCAGTGAGTCGTCCAGAGGAGCTTTCTTT
cdr3_aa: CASSESSRGAFF

j_call: TRBJ2-7
d_call: NA
v_call: TRBV7-6
clone_size: NA
cdr3_nt: TGTGCCAGCAGCTTAGGTACAGGGTCAACCTACGAGCAGTACTTC
cdr3_aa: CASSLGTGSTYEQYF

j_call: TRBJ2-2
d_call: NA
v_call: TRBV12-3/TRBV12-4
clone_size: NA
cdr3_nt: TGTGCCAGCACCCACATCACCGGGGAGCTGTTTTTT
cdr3_aa: CASTHITGELFF

j_call: TRBJ2-1
d_call: NA
v_call: TRBV7-2
clone_size: NA
cdr3_nt: TGTGCCAGCACCGACTTTAGTACTGAGCAGTTCTTC
cdr3_aa: CASTDFSTEQFF

j_call: TRBJ1-2
d_call: TRBD1
v_call: TRBV7-2
clone_size: once
cdr3_nt: TGTGCCAGCAGCAATGAGGGGGCTTTCTATGGCTACACCTTC
cdr3_aa: CASSNEGAFYGYTF

j_call: TRBJ2-1
d_call: NA
v_call: TRBV11-2
clone_size: NA
cdr3_nt: TGTGCCAGCAGGCTAAATCCGGGACACCGTTTGAATGAGCAGTTCTTC
cdr3_aa: CASRLNPGHRLNEQFF

j_call: TRBJ1-2
d_call: NA
v_call: TRBV10-2
clone_size: NA
cdr3_nt: TGCGCCAGCAGTTCAGGGGCTGGCTACACCTTC
cdr3_aa: CASSSGAGYTF

j_call: TRBJ2-1
d_call: TRBD2
v_call: TRBV2
clone_size: NA
cdr3_nt: TGTGCCAGCAGTGAAGGAGCGGGGGGGCTCGATGAGCAGTTCTTC
cdr3_aa: CASSEGAGGLDEQFF